The entry that follows covers one T cell receptor beta chain sequence. Its target is not known. This sample is part of a study of blood T cells in healthy people across ages. Study-wide results and caveats: Long-lived donors carried more naive CD4+ cells and greater diversity than aged donors. Without sorted subsets, naive and antigen-experienced compartments could not be conclusively compared. It was held that the diversity estimates obtained from one million T cells were underestimates. Older individuals had lower TCR beta diversity per million T cells (the decline was roughly linear).

The CDR3 totals 15 residues. The ends lost 7 bases at V and 0 bases at J; junction bases unmatched: 8. The germline gives CDR1 SGHRS, CDR2 YFSETQ. PCR was performed a second time for roughly 7 to 12 cycles using a sample-barcoded 5' primer and a J-beta primer mix. Each CDR3 protein is one row after TCRdb ran MiXCR on the 5' RACE reads. The sample includes 1.5 million to 2 million distinct CDR3 sequences, around 40% of them seen just once. The chain joins TRBV5-1 to TRBJ2-5; 8 bases match TRBD2. The specimen sequenced was blood. The source is a human donor in good health. CDR3 residues: CASGSGRSYQETQYF. CDR3 bases: TGCGCCAGCGGCAGCGGGAGATCGTACCAAGAGACCCAGTACTTC.